This T cell receptor (beta chain) was identified during a study of blood T cell repertoires in COVID-19. The wider study: Whether acute or convalescent, the COVID-19 samples came from the United States, Italy and Spain. PBMCs, B-cell-depleted T cells, or T cells were the source of the cDNA or gDNA that made up the material.

CDR1 SGHVS and CDR2 FQNEAQ come from the germline V gene. CDR3 size: 14 residues. J was trimmed by 0 bases and V by 6 bases; bases with no gene match: 4. Source study methods: Nucleated cell number was recorded as an estimate derived from reference gene primer amplification. Repertoires were generated with immunoSEQ multiplex PCR, while TCRdb's copy carries only in-frame clones and drops some. That table is the source of V, J and clone size, and D and trimming were worked out from the DNA. The table shows 300,000 to 350,000 clones, with about nine tenths occurring only once. The TCR sequence derives from a man younger than 45 with COVID-19, enrolled during active disease. The material sequenced was peripheral blood. This sequence joins TRBV7-8 and TRBJ2-5, with 7 bases lining up with TRBD1. In nucleotides, the CDR3 is TGTGCCAGCAGTTGGGACAGCTACCAAGAGACCCAGTACTTC. Amino acid sequence: CASSWDSYQETQYF.